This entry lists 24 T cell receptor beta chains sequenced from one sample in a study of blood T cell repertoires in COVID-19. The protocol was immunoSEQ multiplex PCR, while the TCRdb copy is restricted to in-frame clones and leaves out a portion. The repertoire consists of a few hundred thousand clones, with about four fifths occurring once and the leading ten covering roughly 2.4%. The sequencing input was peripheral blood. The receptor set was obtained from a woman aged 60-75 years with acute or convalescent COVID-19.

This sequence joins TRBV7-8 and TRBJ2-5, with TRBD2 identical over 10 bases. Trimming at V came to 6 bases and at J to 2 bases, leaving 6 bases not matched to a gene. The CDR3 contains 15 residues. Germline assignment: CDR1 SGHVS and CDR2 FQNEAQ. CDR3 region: CASRRTSGKQETQYF. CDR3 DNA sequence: TGTGCCAGCAGGAGGACTAGCGGCAAACAAGAGACCCAGTACTTC.

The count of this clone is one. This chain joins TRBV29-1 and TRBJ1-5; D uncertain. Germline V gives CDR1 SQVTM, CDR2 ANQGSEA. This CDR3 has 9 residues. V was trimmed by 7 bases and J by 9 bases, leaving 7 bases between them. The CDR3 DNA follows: TGCAGCGGCCCCAGGCCCCAGCATTTT. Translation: CSGPRPQHF.

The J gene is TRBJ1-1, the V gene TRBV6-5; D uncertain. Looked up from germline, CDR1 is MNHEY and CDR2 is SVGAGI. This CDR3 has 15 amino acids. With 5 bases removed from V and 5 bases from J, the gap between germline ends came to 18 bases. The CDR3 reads CASSHGEFIRTEAFF. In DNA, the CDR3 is TGTGCCAGCAGTCATGGGGAGTTTATACGGACTGAAGCTTTCTTT.

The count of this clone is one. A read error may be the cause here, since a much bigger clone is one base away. The CDR3: CASSFTGNYGYTF. As DNA, the CDR3 is TGTGCCAGCAGTTTCACAGGGAACTATGGCTACACCTTC. This chain connects TRBV27 to TRBJ1-2; D is perhaps TRBD1 (6 bases). The CDR3 is made up of 13 amino acids. V lost 3 bases to trimming and J lost 2 bases, with 7 bases between them. Germline V gene lookup returns CDR1 MNHEY and CDR2 SMNVEV (reference sequence).

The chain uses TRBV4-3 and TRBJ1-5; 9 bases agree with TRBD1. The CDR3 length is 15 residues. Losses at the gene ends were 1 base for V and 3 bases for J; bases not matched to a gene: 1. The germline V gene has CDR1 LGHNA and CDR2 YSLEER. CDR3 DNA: TGCGCCAGCAGCCAAGGGACAGGGGTCAATCAGCCCCAGCATTTT. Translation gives CASSQGTGVNQPQHF.

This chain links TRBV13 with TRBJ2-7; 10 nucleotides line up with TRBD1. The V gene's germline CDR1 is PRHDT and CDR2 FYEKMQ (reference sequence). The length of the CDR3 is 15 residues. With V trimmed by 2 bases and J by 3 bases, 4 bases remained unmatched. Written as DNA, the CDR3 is TGTGCCAGCAGCTTATGGGGACAGGGGATCTACGAGCAGTACTTC. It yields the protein CASSLWGQGIYEQYF.

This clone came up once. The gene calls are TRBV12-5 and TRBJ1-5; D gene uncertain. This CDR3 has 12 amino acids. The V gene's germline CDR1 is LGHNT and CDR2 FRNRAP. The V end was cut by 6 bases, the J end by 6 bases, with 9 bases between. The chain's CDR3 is CASGTGSQPQHF. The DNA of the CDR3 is TGTGCTAGTGGAACCGGTAGTCAGCCCCAGCATTTT.

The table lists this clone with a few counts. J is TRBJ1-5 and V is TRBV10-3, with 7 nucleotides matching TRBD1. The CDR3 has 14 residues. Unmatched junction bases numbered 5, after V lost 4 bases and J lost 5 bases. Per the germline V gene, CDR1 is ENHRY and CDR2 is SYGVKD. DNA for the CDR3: TGTGCCATCAGTGTGGGGACAGAACATCAGCCCCAGCATTTT. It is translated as CAISVGTEHQPQHF.

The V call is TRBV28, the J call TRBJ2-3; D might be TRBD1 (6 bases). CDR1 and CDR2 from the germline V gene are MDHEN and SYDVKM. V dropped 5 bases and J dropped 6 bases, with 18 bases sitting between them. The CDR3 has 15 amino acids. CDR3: CASSNREPPSDTQYF. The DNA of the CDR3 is TGTGCCAGCAGTAACAGGGAACCGCCATCCGATACGCAGTATTTT.

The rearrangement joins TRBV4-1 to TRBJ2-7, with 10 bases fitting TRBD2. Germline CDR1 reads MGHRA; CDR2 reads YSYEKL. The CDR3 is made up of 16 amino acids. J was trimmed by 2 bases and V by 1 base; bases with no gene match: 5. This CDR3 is CASSQGFLAGAYEQYF. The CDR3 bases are TGCGCCAGCAGCCAAGGTTTTCTAGCGGGGGCCTACGAGCAGTACTTC.

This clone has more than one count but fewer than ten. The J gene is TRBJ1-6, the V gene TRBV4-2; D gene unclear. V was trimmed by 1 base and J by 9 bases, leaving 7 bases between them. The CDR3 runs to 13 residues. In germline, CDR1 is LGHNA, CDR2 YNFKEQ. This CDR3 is CASSQGMASPLHF. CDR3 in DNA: TGTGCCAGCAGCCAAGGTATGGCTTCACCCCTCCACTTT.

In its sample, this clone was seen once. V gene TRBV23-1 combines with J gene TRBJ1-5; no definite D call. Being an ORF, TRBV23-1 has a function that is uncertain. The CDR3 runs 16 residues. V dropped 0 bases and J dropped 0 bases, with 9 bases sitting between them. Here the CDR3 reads CASSQSHEYSNQPQHF. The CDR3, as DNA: TGCGCCAGCAGTCAATCTCATGAGTATAGCAATCAGCCCCAGCATTTT.

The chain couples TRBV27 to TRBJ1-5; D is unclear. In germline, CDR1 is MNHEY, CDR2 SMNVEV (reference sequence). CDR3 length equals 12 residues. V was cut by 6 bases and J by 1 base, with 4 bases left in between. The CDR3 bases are TGTGCCAGCAGGACAAGCAATCAGCCCCAGCATTTT. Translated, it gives CASRTSNQPQHF.

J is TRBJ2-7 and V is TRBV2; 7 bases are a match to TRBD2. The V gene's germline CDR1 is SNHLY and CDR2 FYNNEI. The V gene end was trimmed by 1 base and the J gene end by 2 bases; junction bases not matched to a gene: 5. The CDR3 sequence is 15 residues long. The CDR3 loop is CASSEDFGGAYEQYF. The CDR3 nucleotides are TGTGCCAGCAGTGAAGATTTTGGGGGGGCCTACGAGCAGTACTTC.

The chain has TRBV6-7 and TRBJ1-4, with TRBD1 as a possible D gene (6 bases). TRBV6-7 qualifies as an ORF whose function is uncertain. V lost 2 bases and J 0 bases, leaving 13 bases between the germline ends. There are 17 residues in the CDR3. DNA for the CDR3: TGTGCCAGCAGTTACAGACGGGACACTGCAACTAATGAAAAACTGTTTTTT. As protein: CASSYRRDTATNEKLFF.

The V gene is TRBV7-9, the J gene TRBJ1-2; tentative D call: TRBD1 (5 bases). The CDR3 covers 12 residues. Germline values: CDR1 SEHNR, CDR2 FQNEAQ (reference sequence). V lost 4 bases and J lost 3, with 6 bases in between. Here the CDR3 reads CASSSTDYGYTF. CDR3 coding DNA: TGTGCCAGCAGCTCGACAGACTATGGCTACACCTTC.

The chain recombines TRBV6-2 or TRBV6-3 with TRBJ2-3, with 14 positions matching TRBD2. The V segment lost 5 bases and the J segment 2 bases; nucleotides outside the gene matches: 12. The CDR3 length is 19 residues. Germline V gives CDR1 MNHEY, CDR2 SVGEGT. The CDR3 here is CASSPLGLAGGRLTDTQYF. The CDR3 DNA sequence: TGTGCCAGCAGTCCCTTAGGACTAGCGGGGGGCCGCCTCACAGATACGCAGTATTTT.

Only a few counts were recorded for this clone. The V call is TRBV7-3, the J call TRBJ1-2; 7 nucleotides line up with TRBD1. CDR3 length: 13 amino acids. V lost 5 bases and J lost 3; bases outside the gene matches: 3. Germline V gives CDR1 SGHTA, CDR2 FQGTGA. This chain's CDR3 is CASSPGTDYGYTF. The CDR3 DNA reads TGTGCCAGCAGCCCCGGGACAGACTATGGCTACACCTTC.

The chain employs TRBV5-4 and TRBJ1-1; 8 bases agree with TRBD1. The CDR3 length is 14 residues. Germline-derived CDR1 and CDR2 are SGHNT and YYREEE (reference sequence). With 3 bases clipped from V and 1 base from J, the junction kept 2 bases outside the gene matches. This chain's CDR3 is CASSSGTGNTEAFF. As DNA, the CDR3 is TGTGCCAGCAGCTCAGGGACAGGGAACACTGAAGCTTTCTTT.

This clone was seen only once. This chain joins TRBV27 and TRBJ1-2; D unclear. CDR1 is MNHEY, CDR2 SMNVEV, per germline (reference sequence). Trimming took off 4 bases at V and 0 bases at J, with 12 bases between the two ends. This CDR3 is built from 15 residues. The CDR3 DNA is TGTGCCAGCAGTTCGTTTACAGCTGCTAACTATGGCTACACCTTC. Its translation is CASSSFTAANYGYTF.

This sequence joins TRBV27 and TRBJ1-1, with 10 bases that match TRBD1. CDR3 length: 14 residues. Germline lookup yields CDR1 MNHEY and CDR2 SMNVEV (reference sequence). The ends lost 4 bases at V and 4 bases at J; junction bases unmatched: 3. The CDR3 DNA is TGTGCCAGCAGTTCGAGGACAGGGGGCACTGAAGCTTTCTTT. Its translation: CASSSRTGGTEAFF.

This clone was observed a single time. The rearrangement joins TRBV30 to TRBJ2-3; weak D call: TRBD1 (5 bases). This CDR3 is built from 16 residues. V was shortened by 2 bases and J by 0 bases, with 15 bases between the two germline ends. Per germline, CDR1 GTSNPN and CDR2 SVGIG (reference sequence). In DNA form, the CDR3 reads TGTGCCTGGAGTAACCCCAGGGTCGATAGCACAGATACGCAGTATTTT. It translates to CAWSNPRVDSTDTQYF.

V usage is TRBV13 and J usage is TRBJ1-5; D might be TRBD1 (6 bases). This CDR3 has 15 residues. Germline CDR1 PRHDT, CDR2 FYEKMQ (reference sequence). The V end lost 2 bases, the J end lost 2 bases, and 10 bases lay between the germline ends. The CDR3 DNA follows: TGTGCCAGCAGCTTATCAGGGGTGGGCAATCAGCCCCAGCATTTT. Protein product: CASSLSGVGNQPQHF.

CDR3 DNA: TGTGCCAGCAGTGAAGCCGTGATGCTAATTAATGAAAAACTGTTTTTT. As protein: CASSEAVMLINEKLFF. This chain joins TRBV6-1 and TRBJ1-4; D gene ambiguous. Germline loops: CDR1 MNHNS, CDR2 SASEGT. The CDR3 is 16 amino acids. Deletions cut 0 bases from V and 4 bases from J, with 12 bases between.